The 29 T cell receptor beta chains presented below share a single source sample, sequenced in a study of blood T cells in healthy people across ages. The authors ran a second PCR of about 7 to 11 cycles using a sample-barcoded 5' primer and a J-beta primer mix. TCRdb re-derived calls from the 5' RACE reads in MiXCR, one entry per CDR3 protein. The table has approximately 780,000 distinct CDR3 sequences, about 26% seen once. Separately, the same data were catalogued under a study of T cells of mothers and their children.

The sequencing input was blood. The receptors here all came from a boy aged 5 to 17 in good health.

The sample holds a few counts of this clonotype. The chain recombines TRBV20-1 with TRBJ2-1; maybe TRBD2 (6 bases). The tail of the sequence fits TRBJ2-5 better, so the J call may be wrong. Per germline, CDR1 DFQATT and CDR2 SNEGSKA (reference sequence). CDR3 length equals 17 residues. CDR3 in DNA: TGCAGTGCTAGAACCTCCGGTGGGGGGTCGGGTCCAGAGACCCAGTACTTC. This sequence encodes CSARTSGGGSGPETQYF.

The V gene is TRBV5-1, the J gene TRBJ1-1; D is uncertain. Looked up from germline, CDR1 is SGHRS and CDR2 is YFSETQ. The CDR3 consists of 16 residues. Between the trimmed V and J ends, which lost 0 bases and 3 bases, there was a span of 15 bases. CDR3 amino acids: CASSLAGWRVYTEAFF. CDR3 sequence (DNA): TGCGCCAGCAGCTTGGCCGGTTGGAGGGTTTACACTGAAGCTTTCTTT.

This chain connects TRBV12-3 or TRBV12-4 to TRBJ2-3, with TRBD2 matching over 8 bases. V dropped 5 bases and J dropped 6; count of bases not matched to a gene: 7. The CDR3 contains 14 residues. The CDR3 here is CASSLGTSSDTQYF. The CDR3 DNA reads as TGTGCCAGCAGTCTCGGGACTAGTTCGGATACGCAGTATTTT.

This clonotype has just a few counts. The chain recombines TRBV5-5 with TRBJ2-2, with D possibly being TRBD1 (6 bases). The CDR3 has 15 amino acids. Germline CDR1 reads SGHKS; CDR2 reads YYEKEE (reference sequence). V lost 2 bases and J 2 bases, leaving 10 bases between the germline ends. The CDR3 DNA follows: TGTGCCAGCAGCTTTGTACAGGGTAACACCGGGGAGCTGTTTTTT. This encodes CASSFVQGNTGELFF. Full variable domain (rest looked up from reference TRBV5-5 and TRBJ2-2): DAGVTQSPTHLIKTRGQQVTLRCSPISGHKSVSWYQQVLGQGPQFIFQYYEKEERGRGNFPDRFSARQFPNYSSELNVNALLLGDSALYLCASSFVQGNTGELFFGEGSRLTVL.

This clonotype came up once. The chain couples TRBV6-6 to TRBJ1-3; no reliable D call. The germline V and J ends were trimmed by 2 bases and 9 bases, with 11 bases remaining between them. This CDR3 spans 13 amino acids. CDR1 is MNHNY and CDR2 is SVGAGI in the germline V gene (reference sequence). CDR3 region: CASSYGPSSTIYF. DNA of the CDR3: TGTGCCAGCAGTTACGGGCCCTCCAGCACCATATATTTT.

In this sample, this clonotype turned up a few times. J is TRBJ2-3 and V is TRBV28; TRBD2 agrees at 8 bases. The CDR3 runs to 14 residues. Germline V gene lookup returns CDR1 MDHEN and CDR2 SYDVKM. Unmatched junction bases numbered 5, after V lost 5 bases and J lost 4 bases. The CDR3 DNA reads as TGTGCCAGCAGTGTCCGGGGGGGCTCAGATACGCAGTATTTT. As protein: CASSVRGGSDTQYF.

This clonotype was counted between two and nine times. This chain's CDR3 is CASSDGQGDVWGNIQYF. Written as DNA, the CDR3 is TGTGCCAGCAGTGATGGACAGGGAGACGTCTGGGGCAACATTCAGTACTTC. This rearrangement joins TRBV6-1 to TRBJ2-4, with TRBD1 identical over 8 bases. The ends lost 3 bases at V and 7 bases at J; junction bases unmatched: 14. The germline CDR1 and CDR2 sequences are MNHNS and SASEGT. The CDR3 spans 17 residues.

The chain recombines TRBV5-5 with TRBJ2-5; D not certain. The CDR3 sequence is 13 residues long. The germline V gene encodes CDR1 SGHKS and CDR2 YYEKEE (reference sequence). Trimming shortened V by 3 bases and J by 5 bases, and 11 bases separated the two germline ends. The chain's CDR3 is CASSSWTRETQYF. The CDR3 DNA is TGTGCCAGCAGCTCCTGGACCCGGGAGACCCAGTACTTC.

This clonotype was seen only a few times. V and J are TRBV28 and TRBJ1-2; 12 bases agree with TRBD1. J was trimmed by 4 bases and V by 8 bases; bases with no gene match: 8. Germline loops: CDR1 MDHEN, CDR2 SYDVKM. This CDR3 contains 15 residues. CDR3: CASHGTGGTAYGYTF. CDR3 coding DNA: TGTGCCAGCCATGGGACAGGGGGCACGGCCTATGGCTACACCTTC.

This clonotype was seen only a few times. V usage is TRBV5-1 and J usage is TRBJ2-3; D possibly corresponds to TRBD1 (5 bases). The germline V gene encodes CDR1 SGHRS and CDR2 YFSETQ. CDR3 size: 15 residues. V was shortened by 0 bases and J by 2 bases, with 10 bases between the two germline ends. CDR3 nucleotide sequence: TGCGCCAGCAGCTTGGGACAGTTAATCACAGATACGCAGTATTTT. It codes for CASSLGQLITDTQYF.

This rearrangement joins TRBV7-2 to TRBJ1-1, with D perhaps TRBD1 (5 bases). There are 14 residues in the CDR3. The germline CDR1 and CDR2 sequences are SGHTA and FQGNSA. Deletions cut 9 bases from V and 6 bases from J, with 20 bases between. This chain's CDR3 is CARPTHYGAPEAFF. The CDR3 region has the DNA TGTGCCAGACCGACTCACTATGGGGCTCCTGAAGCTTTCTTT.

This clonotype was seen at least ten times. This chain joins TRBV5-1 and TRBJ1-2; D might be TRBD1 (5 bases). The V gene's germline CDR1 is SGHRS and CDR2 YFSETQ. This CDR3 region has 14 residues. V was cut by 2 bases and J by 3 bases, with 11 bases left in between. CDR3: CASSFPGGDYGYTF. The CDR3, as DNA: TGCGCCAGCAGCTTCCCGGGGGGTGACTATGGCTACACCTTC.

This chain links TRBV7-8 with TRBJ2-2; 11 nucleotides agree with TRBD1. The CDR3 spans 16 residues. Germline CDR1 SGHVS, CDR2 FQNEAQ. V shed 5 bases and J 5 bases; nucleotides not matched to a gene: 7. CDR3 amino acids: CASSARDRGGTGELFF. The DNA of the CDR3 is TGTGCCAGCAGCGCACGGGACAGGGGGGGTACCGGGGAGCTGTTTTTT.

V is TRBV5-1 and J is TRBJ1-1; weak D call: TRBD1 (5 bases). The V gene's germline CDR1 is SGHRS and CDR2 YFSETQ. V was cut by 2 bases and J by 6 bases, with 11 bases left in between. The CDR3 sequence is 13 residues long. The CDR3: CASSFGGKPEAFF. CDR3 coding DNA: TGCGCCAGCAGCTTCGGGGGGAAGCCTGAAGCTTTCTTT.

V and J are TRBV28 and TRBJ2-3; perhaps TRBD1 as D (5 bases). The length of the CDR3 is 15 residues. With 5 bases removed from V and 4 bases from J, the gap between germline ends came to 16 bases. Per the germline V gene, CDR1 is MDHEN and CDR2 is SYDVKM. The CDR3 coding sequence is TGTGCCAGCAGTCCGGCGCAGGGTAGCCCAGATACGCAGTATTTT. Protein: CASSPAQGSPDTQYF.

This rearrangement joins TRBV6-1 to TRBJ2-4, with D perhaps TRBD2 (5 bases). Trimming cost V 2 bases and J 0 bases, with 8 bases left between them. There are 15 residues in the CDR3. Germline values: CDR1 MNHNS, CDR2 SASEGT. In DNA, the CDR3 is TGTGCCAGCAGTGAACAGGAGGCAGCCAAAAACATTCAGTACTTC. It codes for CASSEQEAAKNIQYF.

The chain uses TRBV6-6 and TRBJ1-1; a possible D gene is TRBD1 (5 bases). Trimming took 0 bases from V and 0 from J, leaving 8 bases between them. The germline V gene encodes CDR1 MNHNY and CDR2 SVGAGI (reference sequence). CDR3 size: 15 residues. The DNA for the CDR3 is TGTGCCAGCAGTTACTCGTGGGGCTTGAACACTGAAGCTTTCTTT. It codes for CASSYSWGLNTEAFF.

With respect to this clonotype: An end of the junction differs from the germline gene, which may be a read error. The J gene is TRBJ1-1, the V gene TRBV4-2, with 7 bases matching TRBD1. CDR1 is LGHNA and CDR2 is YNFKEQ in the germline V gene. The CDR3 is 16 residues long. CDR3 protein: CASSQDITGDSTEALF. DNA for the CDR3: TGTGCCAGCAGCCAAGATATTACAGGGGATAGCACTGAAGCTCTCTTT.

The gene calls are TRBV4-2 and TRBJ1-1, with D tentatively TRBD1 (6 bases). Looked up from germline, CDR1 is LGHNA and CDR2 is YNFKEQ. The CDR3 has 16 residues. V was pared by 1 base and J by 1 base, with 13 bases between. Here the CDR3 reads CASSQVPPGANTEAFF. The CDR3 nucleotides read TGTGCCAGCAGCCAAGTCCCGCCAGGGGCGAACACTGAAGCTTTCTTT.

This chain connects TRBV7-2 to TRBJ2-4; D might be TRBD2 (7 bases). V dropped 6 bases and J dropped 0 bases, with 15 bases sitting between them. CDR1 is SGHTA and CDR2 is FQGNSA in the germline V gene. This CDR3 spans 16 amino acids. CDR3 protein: CASRPRGGVAKNIQYF. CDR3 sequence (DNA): TGTGCCAGCAGGCCGAGGGGGGGGGTAGCCAAAAACATTCAGTACTTC.

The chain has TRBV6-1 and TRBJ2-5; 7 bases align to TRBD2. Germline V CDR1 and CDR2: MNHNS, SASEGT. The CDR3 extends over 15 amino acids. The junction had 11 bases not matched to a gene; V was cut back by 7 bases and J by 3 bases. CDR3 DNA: TGTGCCAGCACCCCGACCCCTCTAGCGGAAGAGACCCAGTACTTC. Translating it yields CASTPTPLAEETQYF.

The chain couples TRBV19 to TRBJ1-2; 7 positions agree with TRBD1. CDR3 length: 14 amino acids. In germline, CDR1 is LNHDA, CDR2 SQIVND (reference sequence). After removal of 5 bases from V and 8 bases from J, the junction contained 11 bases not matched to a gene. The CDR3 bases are TGTGCCAGTAGTTTTTACGACAGGGTGGACGGCTACACCTTC. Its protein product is CASSFYDRVDGYTF.

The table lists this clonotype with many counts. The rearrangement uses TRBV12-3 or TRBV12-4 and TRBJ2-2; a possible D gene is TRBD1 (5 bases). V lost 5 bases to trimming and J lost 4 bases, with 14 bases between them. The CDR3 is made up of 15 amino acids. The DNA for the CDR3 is TGTGCCAGCAGTGAAGCAGGGTTTTTCACCGGGGAGCTGTTTTTT. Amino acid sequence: CASSEAGFFTGELFF.

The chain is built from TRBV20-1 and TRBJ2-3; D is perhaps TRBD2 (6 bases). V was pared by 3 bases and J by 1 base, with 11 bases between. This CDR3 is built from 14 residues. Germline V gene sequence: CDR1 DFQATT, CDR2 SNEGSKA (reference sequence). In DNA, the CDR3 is TGCAGTGCTAGGACTAGAGGGGGCACAGATACGCAGTATTTT. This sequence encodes CSARTRGGTDTQYF.

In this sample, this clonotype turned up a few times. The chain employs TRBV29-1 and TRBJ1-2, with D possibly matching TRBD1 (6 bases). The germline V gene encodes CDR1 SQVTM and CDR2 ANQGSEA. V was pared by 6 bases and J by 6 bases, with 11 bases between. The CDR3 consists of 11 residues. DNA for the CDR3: TGCAGCGTGTCCAGGGGCGATGGCTACACCTTC. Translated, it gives CSVSRGDGYTF.

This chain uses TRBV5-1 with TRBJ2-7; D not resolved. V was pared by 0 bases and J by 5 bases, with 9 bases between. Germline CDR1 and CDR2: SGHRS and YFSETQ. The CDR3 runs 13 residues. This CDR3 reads CASSLGGADEQYF. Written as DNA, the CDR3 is TGCGCCAGCAGCTTGGGAGGAGCCGACGAGCAGTACTTC. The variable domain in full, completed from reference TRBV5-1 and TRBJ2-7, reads KAGVTQTPRYLIKTRGQQVTLSCSPISGHRSVSWYQQTPGQGLQFLFEYFSETQRNKGNFPGRFSGRQFSNSRSEMNVSTLELGDSALYLCASSLGGADEQYFGPGTRLTVT.

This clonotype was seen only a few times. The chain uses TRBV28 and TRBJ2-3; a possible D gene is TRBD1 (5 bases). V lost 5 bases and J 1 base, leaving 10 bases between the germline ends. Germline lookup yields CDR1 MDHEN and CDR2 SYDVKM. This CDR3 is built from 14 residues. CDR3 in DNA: TGTGCCAGCAGTCCAGAACAGGGCACAGATACGCAGTATTTT. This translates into CASSPEQGTDTQYF.

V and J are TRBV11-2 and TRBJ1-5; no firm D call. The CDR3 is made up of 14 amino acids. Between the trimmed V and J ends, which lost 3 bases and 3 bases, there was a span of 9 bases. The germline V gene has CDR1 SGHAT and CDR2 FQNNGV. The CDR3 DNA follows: TGTGCCAGCAGCTTGGTACCAATCAATCAGCCCCAGCATTTT. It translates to CASSLVPINQPQHF.

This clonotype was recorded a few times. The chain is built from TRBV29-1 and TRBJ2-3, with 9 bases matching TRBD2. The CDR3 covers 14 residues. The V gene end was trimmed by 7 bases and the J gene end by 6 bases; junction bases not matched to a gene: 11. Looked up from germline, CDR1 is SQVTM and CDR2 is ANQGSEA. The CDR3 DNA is TGCAGCGCTTTACCCGGGACTAGCTCGGATACGCAGTATTTT. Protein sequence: CSALPGTSSDTQYF.